A selection of T cell receptor beta chains follows, all from one sample in a study of human T cells and chemical hapten exposure. TCRdb analysed the RACE reads with MiXCR anew, one entry per CDR3 protein. The sample contains some 77,000 distinct CDR3 sequences, 9% to 12% of which appear only once. The input for sequencing was whole blood, taken in connection with sensitization to the hapten diphenylcyclopropenone (DPC). The receptor source for this set is a woman between 50 and 59 years old with alopecia areata. Some clones in this sample may be carry-over from other donors' samples. Both conserved end residues are part of each CDR3. A D gene is named only where the DNA matches it firmly. Some rows have no size entry. The others give once, few or many, or a class for an expanded clone.

clone size	V gene	J gene	D gene	CDR3 protein	CDR3 DNA
-	TRBV29-1	TRBJ2-2	-	CSVDSGDYTGELFF	TGCAGCGTTGACAGCGGCGATTACACCGGGGAGCTGTTTTTT
few	TRBV29-1	TRBJ2-7	TRBD2	CSVRQRGPYEQYF	TGCAGCGTTCGTCAGCGGGGACCCTACGAGCAGTACTTC
many	TRBV29-1	TRBJ1-2	-	CSVLPRSYGYTF	TGCAGCGTCCTGCCCCGAAGCTATGGCTACACCTTC
few	TRBV9	TRBJ1-4	-	CASSGQTASDEKLFF	TGTGCCAGCAGCGGACAGACAGCATCTGATGAAAAACTGTTTTTT
-	TRBV5-5	TRBJ1-1	-	CASSSTVGALNTEAFF	TGTGCCAGCAGCTCCACCGTCGGTGCCCTGAACACTGAAGCTTTCTTT
many	TRBV7-9	TRBJ1-6	-	CASSRGQNNSPLHF	TGTGCCAGCAGCCGTGGACAGAATAATTCACCCCTCCACTTT
many	TRBV5-1	TRBJ2-7	-	CASSRDTPYEQYF	TGCGCCAGCAGCCGGGACACCCCCTACGAGCAGTACTTC
-	TRBV6-2/TRBV6-3	TRBJ2-7	-	CASSYSLRGLPNAYEQYF	TGTGCCAGCAGTTACTCTCTAAGGGGACTTCCGAACGCCTACGAGCAGTACTTC
many	TRBV28	TRBJ1-1	-	CASSLRPFRGMRGEAFF	TGTGCCAGCAGTCTACGCCCTTTTCGGGGAATGCGGGGTGAAGCTTTCTTT
many	TRBV6-5	TRBJ1-6	-	CASSYGALSPLHF	TGTGCCAGCAGTTACGGGGCCCTTTCACCCCTCCACTTT
few	TRBV29-1	TRBJ2-7	-	CSVQQGAYEQYF	TGCAGCGTTCAACAGGGAGCCTACGAGCAGTACTTC
many	TRBV20-1	TRBJ2-7	TRBD2	CSAGGLAMSYEQYF	TGCAGTGCTGGCGGACTAGCGATGTCCTACGAGCAGTACTTC
many	TRBV3-1	TRBJ2-7	TRBD2	CASTTSGGPRDEQYF	TGTGCCAGCACGACTAGCGGAGGGCCGAGGGACGAGCAGTACTTC
-	TRBV7-6	TRBJ2-3	TRBD2	CASSLTSGSQYF	TGTGCCAGCAGCTTAACTAGCGGGTCGCAGTATTTT
-	TRBV27	TRBJ1-6	-	CASSFLRNNSPLHF	TGTGCCAGCAGTTTTTTGAGGAATAATTCACCCCTCCACTTT
few	TRBV24-1	TRBJ2-3	TRBD1	CATSLTGQGADTQYF	TGTGCCACCTCACTTACGGGACAGGGGGCGGATACGCAGTATTTT
-	TRBV30	TRBJ2-7	-	CAWSVLYEQYF	TGTGCCTGGAGTGTACTGTACGAGCAGTACTTC
-	TRBV29-1	TRBJ1-5	-	CSVAPGGNQPQHF	TGCAGCGTAGCACCGGGAGGCAATCAGCCCCAGCATTTT
many	TRBV20-1	TRBJ2-3	-	CSARDPRYTDTQYF	TGCAGTGCTAGAGATCCGCGGTACACAGATACGCAGTATTTT
-	TRBV12-3/TRBV12-4	TRBJ1-3	-	CASSLRLRSGNTIYF	TGTGCCAGCAGTTTGCGGCTCCGCTCTGGAAACACCATATATTTT
-	TRBV28	TRBJ1-2	-	CASSHPLSNYGYTF	TGTGCCAGCAGCCACCCTCTGTCTAACTATGGCTACACCTTC
-	TRBV9	TRBJ2-3	-	CASNVAGSTDTQYF	TGTGCCAGCAACGTAGCAGGGAGCACAGATACGCAGTATTTT
-	TRBV5-1	TRBJ2-6	TRBD1	CASSRGQGASGANVLTF	TGCGCCAGCAGCCGGGGACAGGGGGCATCTGGGGCCAACGTCCTGACTTTC
few	TRBV5-4	TRBJ2-7	-	CASSPTGTGSLYEQYF	TGTGCCAGCAGCCCCACCGGGACGGGGTCTTTATACGAGCAGTACTTC
many	TRBV20-1	TRBJ1-1	-	CSARPGTFEAFF	TGCAGTGCTAGACCCGGGACGTTTGAAGCTTTCTTT
many	TRBV19	TRBJ1-2	TRBD1	CASMGTAGNYGYTF	TGTGCCAGTATGGGGACAGCTGGTAACTATGGCTACACCTTC
many	TRBV12-3/TRBV12-4	TRBJ2-3	TRBD1	CASSPYRGREDTQYF	TGTGCCAGCAGTCCGTACAGGGGGCGCGAAGATACGCAGTATTTT
many	TRBV11-3	TRBJ2-2	TRBD1	CASSLGAGGTGELFF	TGTGCCAGCAGCTTGGGCGCAGGGGGCACCGGGGAGCTGTTTTTT
few	TRBV12-3/TRBV12-4	TRBJ1-2	-	CASSLDGDYGYTF	TGTGCCAGCAGCTTAGACGGCGACTATGGCTACACCTTC
few	TRBV10-3	TRBJ2-7	TRBD1	CAISEPGQGGYEQYF	TGTGCCATCAGTGAGCCTGGACAGGGCGGCTACGAGCAGTACTTC
-	TRBV18	TRBJ2-3	-	CASSPYTDTQYF	TGTGCCAGCTCACCTTACACAGATACGCAGTATTTT
-	TRBV27	TRBJ2-2	-	CASSFNTGELFF	TGTGCCAGCAGCTTCAACACCGGGGAGCTGTTTTTT
-	TRBV20-1	TRBJ1-1	-	CSADFGGMVSEAFF	TGCAGTGCCGACTTCGGGGGAATGGTATCTGAAGCTTTCTTT
-	TRBV4-2	TRBJ1-1	-	CASSQDSSQGEAFF	TGTGCCAGCAGCCAAGACTCCTCTCAGGGTGAAGCTTTCTTT
-	TRBV28	TRBJ2-2	-	CASSLWQGSGTGELFF	TGTGCCAGCAGTTTATGGCAGGGGTCGGGCACCGGGGAGCTGTTTTTT
many	TRBV7-2	TRBJ2-1	TRBD1	CASSFEGTGYNEQFF	TGTGCCAGCAGCTTCGAGGGGACAGGTTACAATGAGCAGTTCTTC
many	TRBV10-3	TRBJ2-1	TRBD2	CAISESSGREHEQFF	TGTGCCATCAGTGAGTCGAGCGGGAGGGAACATGAGCAGTTCTTC
many	TRBV28	TRBJ2-6	-	CASSGTVSGANVLTF	TGTGCCAGCAGCGGGACCGTATCTGGGGCCAACGTCCTGACTTTC
few	TRBV27	TRBJ2-7	-	CASSPMLASTPYEQYF	TGTGCCAGCAGCCCGATGCTGGCTAGCACTCCCTACGAGCAGTACTTC
many	TRBV7-6	TRBJ2-6	-	CASSFRGNSGANVLTF	TGTGCCAGCAGCTTCAGGGGAAACTCTGGGGCCAACGTCCTGACTTTC
few	TRBV27	TRBJ2-2	-	CVTSWGDGGELFF	TGTGTCACCAGTTGGGGGGACGGCGGGGAGCTGTTTTTT
-	TRBV18	TRBJ1-1	-	CASSPPSRSSTEAFF	TGTGCCAGCTCACCCCCCTCAAGGTCGTCCACTGAAGCTTTCTTT
-	TRBV28	TRBJ2-1	-	CASGQVIINEQFF	TGTGCCAGCGGGCAGGTAATTATCAATGAGCAGTTCTTC
few	TRBV5-1	TRBJ1-4	-	CASSSGRTNEKLFF	TGCGCCAGCAGCTCGGGACGGACTAATGAAAAACTGTTTTTT
-	TRBV20-1	TRBJ2-1	-	CSVAENEQFF	TGCAGTGTGGCTGAAAATGAGCAGTTCTTC
few	TRBV3-1	TRBJ1-1	-	CASNLWGRMNTEAFF	TGTGCCAGCAACTTGTGGGGCAGAATGAACACTGAAGCTTTCTTT
-	TRBV9	TRBJ2-7	-	CASSLGNSRSYEQYF	TGTGCCAGCAGCCTAGGAAACAGTCGATCCTACGAGCAGTACTTC
-	TRBV7-3	TRBJ2-1	TRBD2	CASSQGTSGCNEQFF	TGTGCCAGCAGCCAAGGGACTAGCGGTTGCAATGAGCAGTTCTTC
-	TRBV6-5	TRBJ1-1	-	CASSRYSGNTEAFF	TGTGCCAGCAGTCGTTATTCAGGGAACACTGAAGCTTTCTTT
few	TRBV19	TRBJ2-7	-	CASSVQGSSSYEQYF	TGTGCCAGTAGTGTACAGGGTTCCAGCTCCTACGAGCAGTACTTC
many	TRBV29-1	TRBJ2-1	TRBD2	CSHGLAGNNEQFF	TGCAGCCACGGACTAGCGGGGAACAATGAGCAGTTCTTC
-	TRBV5-1	TRBJ2-1	TRBD1	CASSLPGQSYNEQFF	TGCGCCAGCAGCTTGCCGGGACAGTCCTACAATGAGCAGTTCTTC
many	TRBV5-1	TRBJ2-7	TRBD2	CASSFSGRAFDEQYF	TGCGCCAGCAGCTTTAGCGGGAGGGCCTTCGACGAGCAGTACTTC
-	TRBV28	TRBJ2-7	-	CASSLSITPYEQYF	TGTGCCAGCAGTTTATCCATTACCCCCTACGAGCAGTACTTC
few	TRBV7-2	TRBJ2-2	-	CASSLDQTTRLRNTGELFF	TGTGCCAGCAGCTTAGACCAAACTACACGACTCCGGAACACCGGGGAGCTGTTTTTT
-	TRBV13	TRBJ2-1	-	CASSQPGAAHPDEQFF	TGTGCCAGCAGCCAGCCGGGTGCAGCTCACCCTGATGAGCAGTTCTTC
many	TRBV7-9	TRBJ2-5	-	CASSQVSGAETQYF	TGTGCCAGCAGCCAGGTTTCGGGGGCAGAGACCCAGTACTTC
few	TRBV29-1	TRBJ2-4	-	CSVLLMDIQYF	TGCAGCGTTCTACTCATGGACATTCAGTACTTC